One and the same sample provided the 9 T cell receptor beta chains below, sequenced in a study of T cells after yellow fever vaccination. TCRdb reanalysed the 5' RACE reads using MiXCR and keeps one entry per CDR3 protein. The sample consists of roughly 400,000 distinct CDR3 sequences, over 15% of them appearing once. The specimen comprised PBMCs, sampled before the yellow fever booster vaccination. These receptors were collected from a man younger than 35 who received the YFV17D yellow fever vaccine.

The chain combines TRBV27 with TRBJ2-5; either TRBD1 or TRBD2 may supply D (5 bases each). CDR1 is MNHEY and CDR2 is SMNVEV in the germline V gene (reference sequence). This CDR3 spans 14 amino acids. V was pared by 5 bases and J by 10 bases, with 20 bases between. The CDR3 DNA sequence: TGTGCCAGCAGTGGGGGTATAGGGGCTGGGGTCCAGTACTTC. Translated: CASSGGIGAGVQYF.

The CDR3: CSVVEGGYGYTF. The CDR3 nucleotides are TGCAGCGTTGTGGAAGGGGGCTATGGCTACACCTTC. The V and J genes are TRBV29-1 and TRBJ1-2; D possibly corresponds to TRBD1 (6 bases). V was clipped by 4 bases and J by 4 bases, with 10 bases between them. The CDR3 extends over 12 amino acids. Germline V CDR1 and CDR2: SQVTM, ANQGSEA.

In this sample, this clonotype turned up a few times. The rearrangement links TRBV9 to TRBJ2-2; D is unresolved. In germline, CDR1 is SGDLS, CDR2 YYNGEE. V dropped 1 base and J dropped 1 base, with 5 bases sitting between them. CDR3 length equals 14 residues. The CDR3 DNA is TGTGCCAGCAGCGTACCTGGGAACACCGGGGAGCTGTTTTTT. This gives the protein CASSVPGNTGELFF.

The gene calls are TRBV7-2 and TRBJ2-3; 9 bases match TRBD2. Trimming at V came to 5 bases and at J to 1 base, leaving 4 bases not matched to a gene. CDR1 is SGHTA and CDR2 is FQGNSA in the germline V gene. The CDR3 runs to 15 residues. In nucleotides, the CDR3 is TGTGCCAGCAGCAAGGGACTAGCCCGCACAGATACGCAGTATTTT. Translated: CASSKGLARTDTQYF.

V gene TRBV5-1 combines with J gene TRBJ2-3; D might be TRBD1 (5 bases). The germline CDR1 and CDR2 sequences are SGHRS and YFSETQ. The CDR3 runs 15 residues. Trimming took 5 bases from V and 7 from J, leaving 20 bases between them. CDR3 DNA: TGCGCCAGCAGGACAGAACCTGCGACCACGCATACGCAGTATTTT. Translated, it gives CASRTEPATTHTQYF.

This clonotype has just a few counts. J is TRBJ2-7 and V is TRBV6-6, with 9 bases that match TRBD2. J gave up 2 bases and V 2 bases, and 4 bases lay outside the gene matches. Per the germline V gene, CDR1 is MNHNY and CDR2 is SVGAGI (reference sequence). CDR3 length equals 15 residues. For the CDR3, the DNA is TGTGCCAGCAGTTACATTCAGCGGGGGGCCTACGAGCAGTACTTC. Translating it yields CASSYIQRGAYEQYF.

CDR3 coding DNA: TGCGCCAGCTTCCCCGGGACAACATACAATGAGCAGTTCTTC. Translation: CASFPGTTYNEQFF. The rearrangement joins TRBV5-1 to TRBJ2-1; a weak D match, TRBD1 (6 bases). The CDR3 contains 14 residues. V shed 7 bases and J shed 4 bases, with 15 bases lying between them. CDR1 and CDR2 (germline): SGHRS, YFSETQ.

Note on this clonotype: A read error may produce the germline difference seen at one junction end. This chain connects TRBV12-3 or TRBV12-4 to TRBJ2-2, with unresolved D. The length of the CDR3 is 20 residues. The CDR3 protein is CASSLGSSPGRLFYTGELFF. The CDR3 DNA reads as TGTGCCAGCAGCTTAGGGTCGTCGCCGGGCCGATTATTTTACACCGGGGAGCTGTTTTTT.

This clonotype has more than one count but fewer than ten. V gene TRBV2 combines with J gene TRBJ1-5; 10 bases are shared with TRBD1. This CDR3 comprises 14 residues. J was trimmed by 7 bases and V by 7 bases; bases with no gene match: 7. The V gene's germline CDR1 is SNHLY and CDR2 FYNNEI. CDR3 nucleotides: TGTGCCAGCACCGCGACAGGGGGCCAGCAGCCCCAGCATTTT. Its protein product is CASTATGGQQPQHF. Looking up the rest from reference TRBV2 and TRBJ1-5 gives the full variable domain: EPEVTQTPSHQVTQMGQEVILRCVPISNHLYFYWYRQILGQKVEFLVSFYNNEISEKSEIFDDQFSVERPDGSNFTLKIRSTKLEDSAMYFCASTATGGQQPQHFGDGTRLSIL.